This is a list of T cell receptor beta chains from one sample in a study of T cell responses to AZD1222 COVID-19 vaccine. Profiling relied on immunoSEQ multiplex PCR, and the TCRdb table lists in-frame clones only, not all of them. Of some 200,000 clones in the sample, roughly 90% were seen once. The source material was peripheral blood, sampled 28 days after the second AZD1222 dose. The receptors derive from an adult who received the AZD1222 COVID-19 vaccine. Each CDR3 is given without its conserved first and last residue.

v_call: TRBV5-1; j_call: TRBJ1-1; cdr3_aa: ASSRLAANTEAF
v_call: TRBV4-2; j_call: TRBJ2-3; cdr3_aa: ASSQVGSRPSSTDTQY
v_call: TRBV27; j_call: TRBJ2-2; cdr3_aa: ASSPRAGENTGELF
v_call: TRBV10-2; j_call: TRBJ2-6; cdr3_aa: ASSDRQVSGANVLT
v_call: TRBV6-6; j_call: TRBJ1-5; cdr3_aa: ASSSTIGNQPQH
v_call: TRBV7-3; j_call: TRBJ2-1; cdr3_aa: ASSGTSGSPRRNEQF
v_call: TRBV7-3; j_call: TRBJ2-1; cdr3_aa: ASSLQHPYNEQF
v_call: TRBV28; j_call: TRBJ1-2; cdr3_aa: ASSLAALGGT
v_call: TRBV10-3; j_call: TRBJ1-1; cdr3_aa: AISESGAMSGNTEAF
v_call: TRBV3-1/TRBV3-2; j_call: TRBJ2-6; cdr3_aa: ASSRDMSGANVLT
v_call: TRBV5-4; j_call: TRBJ2-1; cdr3_aa: ASSPTGRGYNEQF
v_call: TRBV7-8; j_call: TRBJ1-2; cdr3_aa: ASSLGGTRFYGYT
v_call: TRBV25-1; j_call: TRBJ1-6; cdr3_aa: ASGSSAAGGLSPLH
v_call: TRBV27; j_call: TRBJ2-7; cdr3_aa: ASSLSPGQGSSYEQY
v_call: TRBV19; j_call: TRBJ2-7; cdr3_aa: ASSIAVPYEQY
v_call: TRBV27; j_call: TRBJ2-7; cdr3_aa: ASSPGTAWEQY
v_call: TRBV29-1; j_call: TRBJ1-1; cdr3_aa: SASAVGAEAF
v_call: TRBV5-1; j_call: TRBJ2-7; cdr3_aa: ASSSTGGPYEQY
v_call: TRBV4-3; j_call: TRBJ2-1; cdr3_aa: ASSQDGATRQHL
v_call: TRBV10-1; j_call: TRBJ2-7; cdr3_aa: ASSPWTGVDEQY
v_call: TRBV7-2; j_call: TRBJ1-6; cdr3_aa: ASSLARQGWSYNSPLH
v_call: TRBV5-1; j_call: TRBJ2-3; cdr3_aa: ASRGTSGTDTQY
v_call: TRBV19; j_call: TRBJ1-4; cdr3_aa: ASSSTRAGGEKLF
v_call: TRBV19; j_call: TRBJ1-4; cdr3_aa: ASSPRDRVNEKLF
v_call: TRBV10-3; j_call: TRBJ1-2; cdr3_aa: AIRSGTNTIYGYT
v_call: TRBV7-6; j_call: TRBJ2-5; cdr3_aa: ASSPATSGGMQETQY
v_call: TRBV6-5; j_call: TRBJ1-1; cdr3_aa: ASSINTEAF
v_call: TRBV27; j_call: TRBJ2-7; cdr3_aa: ASSLTGGGGSYEQY
v_call: TRBV5-8; j_call: TRBJ2-5; cdr3_aa: ASSLGFRAQETQY